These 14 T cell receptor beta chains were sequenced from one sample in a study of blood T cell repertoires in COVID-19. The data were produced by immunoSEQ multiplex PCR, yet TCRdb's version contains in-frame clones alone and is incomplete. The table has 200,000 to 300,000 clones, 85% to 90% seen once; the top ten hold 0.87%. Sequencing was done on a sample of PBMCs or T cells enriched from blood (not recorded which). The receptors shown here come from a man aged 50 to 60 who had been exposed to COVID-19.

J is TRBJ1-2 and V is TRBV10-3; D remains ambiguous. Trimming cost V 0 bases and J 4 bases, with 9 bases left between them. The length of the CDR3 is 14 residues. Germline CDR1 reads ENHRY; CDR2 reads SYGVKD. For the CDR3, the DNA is TGTGCCATCAGTGAGTCGAGAGGGCTCTATGGCTACACCTTC. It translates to CAISESRGLYGYTF.

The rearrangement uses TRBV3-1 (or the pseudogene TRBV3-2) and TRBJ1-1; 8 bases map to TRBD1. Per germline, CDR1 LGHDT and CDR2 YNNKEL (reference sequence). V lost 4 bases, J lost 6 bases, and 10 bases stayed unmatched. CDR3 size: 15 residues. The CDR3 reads CASSPLPQGAAEAFF. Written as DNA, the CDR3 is TGTGCCAGCAGCCCCCTCCCCCAGGGGGCGGCTGAAGCTTTCTTT.

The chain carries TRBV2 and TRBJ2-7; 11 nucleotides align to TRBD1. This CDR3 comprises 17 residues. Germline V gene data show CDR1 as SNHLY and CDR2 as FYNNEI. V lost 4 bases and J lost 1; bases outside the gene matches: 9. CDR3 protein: CASSGVYGTGGSYEQYF. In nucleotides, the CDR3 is TGTGCCAGCAGTGGGGTATACGGGACAGGGGGTTCCTACGAGCAGTACTTC.

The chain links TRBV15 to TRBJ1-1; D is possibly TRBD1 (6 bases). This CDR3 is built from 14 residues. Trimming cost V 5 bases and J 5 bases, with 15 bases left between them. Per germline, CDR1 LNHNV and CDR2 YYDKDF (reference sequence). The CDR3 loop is CATSAGVSGTEAFF. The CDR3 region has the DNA TGTGCCACCAGCGCAGGGGTATCGGGTACTGAAGCTTTCTTT. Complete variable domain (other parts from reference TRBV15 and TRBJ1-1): DAMVIQNPRYQVTQFGKPVTLSCSQTLNHNVMYWYQQKSSQAPKLLFHYYDKDFNNEADTPDNFQSRRPNTSFCFLDIRSPGLGDTAMYLCATSAGVSGTEAFFGQGTRLTVV.

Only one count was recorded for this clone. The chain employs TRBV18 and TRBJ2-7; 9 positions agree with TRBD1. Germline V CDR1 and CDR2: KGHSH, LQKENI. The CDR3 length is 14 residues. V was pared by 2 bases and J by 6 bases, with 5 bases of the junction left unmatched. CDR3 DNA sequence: TGTGCCAGCTCACCAACTGGACAGGGGCTCGAGCAGTACTTC. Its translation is CASSPTGQGLEQYF.

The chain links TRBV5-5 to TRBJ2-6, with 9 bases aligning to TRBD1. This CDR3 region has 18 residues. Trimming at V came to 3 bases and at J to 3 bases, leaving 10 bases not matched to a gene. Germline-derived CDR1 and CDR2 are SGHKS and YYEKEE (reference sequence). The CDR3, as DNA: TGTGCCAGCAGCTGGGGGCCGGGACAGGGCGTTGGGGCCAACGTCCTGACTTTC. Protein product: CASSWGPGQGVGANVLTF.

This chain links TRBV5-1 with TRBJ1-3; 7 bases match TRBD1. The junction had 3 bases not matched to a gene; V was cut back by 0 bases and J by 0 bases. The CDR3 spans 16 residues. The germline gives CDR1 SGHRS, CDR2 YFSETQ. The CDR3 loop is CASSLGTGFSGNTIYF. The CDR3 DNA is TGCGCCAGCAGCTTGGGGACAGGTTTCTCTGGAAACACCATATATTTT.

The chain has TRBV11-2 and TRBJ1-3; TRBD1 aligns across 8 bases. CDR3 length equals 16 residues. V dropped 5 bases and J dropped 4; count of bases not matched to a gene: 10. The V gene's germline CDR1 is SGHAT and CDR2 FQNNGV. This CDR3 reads CASSRKGAGGGNTIYF. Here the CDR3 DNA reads TGTGCCAGCAGCCGAAAAGGGGCAGGGGGCGGAAACACCATATATTTT.

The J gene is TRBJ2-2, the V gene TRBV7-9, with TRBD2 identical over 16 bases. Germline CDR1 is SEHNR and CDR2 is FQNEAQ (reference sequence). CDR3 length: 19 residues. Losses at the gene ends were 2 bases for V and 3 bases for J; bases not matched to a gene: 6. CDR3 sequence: CASSLSPGTSGGDTGELFF. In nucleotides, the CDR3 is TGTGCCAGCAGCTTATCCCCTGGGACTAGCGGGGGGGACACCGGGGAGCTGTTTTTT.

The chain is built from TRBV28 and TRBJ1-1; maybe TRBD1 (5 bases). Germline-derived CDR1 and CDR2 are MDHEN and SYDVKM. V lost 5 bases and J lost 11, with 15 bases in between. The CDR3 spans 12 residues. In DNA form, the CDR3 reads TGTGCCAGCAGTCAGACTGGGGCCTCGGCTTTCTTT. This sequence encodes CASSQTGASAFF.

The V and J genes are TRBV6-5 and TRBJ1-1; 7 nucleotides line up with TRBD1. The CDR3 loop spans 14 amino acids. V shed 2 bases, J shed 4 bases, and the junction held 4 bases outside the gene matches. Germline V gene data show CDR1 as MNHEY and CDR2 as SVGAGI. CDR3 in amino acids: CASSYNRGSTEAFF. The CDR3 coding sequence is TGTGCCAGCAGTTACAACAGGGGTTCCACTGAAGCTTTCTTT.

The CDR3 reads CASSETRVLNEQYF. The CDR3 nucleotides are TGTGCCAGCAGTGAAACCAGGGTGTTGAACGAGCAGTACTTC. This chain uses TRBV2 with TRBJ2-7; weak D call: TRBD1 (5 bases). Germline V gives CDR1 SNHLY, CDR2 FYNNEI. Trimming removed 2 bases from V and 5 bases from J, with 13 bases in between. CDR3 size: 14 residues.

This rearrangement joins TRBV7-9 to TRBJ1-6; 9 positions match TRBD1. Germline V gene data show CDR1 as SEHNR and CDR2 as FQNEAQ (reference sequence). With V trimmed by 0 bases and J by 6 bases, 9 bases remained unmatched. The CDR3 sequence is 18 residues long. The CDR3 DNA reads TGTGCCAGCAGCTTAGCGCCTTGGACAGGGGTACTTAATTCACCCCTCCACTTT. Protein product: CASSLAPWTGVLNSPLHF. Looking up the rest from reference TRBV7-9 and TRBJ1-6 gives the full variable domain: DTGVSQNPRHKITKRGQNVTFRCDPISEHNRLYWYRQTLGQGPEFLTYFQNEAQLEKSRLLSDRFSAERPKGSFSTLEIQRTEQGDSAMYLCASSLAPWTGVLNSPLHFGNGTRLTVT.

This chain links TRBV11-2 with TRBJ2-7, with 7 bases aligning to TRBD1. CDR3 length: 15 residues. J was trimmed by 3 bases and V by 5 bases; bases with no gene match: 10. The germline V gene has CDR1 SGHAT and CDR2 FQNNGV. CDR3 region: CASSHNRGLNYEQYF. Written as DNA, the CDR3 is TGTGCCAGCAGCCATAACAGGGGCCTCAACTACGAGCAGTACTTC.